This T cell receptor beta chain stems from a study of monozygotic twins with cystic fibrosis. Study-level results: Nucleotide-identical clonotype sharing was significantly higher within monozygotic CF twin pairs than between unrelated CF individuals. Co-twins had the most similar V usage for 13 of 16 pairs, J for 8. Median Simpson clonality of 0.0095 suggested naive T cells predominated. In this small cohort, shared CDR3 numbers showed no association with age, concordance or disease severity.

The CDR3 spans 17 residues. V dropped 4 bases and J dropped 5; count of bases not matched to a gene: 13. Germline V gene lookup returns CDR1 LNHNV and CDR2 YYDKDF (reference sequence). TCRdb keeps only in-frame clones here, not all; method: immunoSEQ multiplex PCR. This sample has 15,000 to 20,000 clones, with 91% found just once. Comment on this clone: Antigen unknown.

Sequencing input: blood. The chain uses TRBV15 and TRBJ2-2; 7 bases are a match to TRBD1. This TCR was sampled from a girl aged 2-15 years with cystic fibrosis. The chain's CDR3 is CATSTKQGPRGTGELFF. The CDR3 nucleotides read TGTGCCACCAGCACAAAACAGGGGCCTAGGGGAACCGGGGAGCTGTTTTTT.